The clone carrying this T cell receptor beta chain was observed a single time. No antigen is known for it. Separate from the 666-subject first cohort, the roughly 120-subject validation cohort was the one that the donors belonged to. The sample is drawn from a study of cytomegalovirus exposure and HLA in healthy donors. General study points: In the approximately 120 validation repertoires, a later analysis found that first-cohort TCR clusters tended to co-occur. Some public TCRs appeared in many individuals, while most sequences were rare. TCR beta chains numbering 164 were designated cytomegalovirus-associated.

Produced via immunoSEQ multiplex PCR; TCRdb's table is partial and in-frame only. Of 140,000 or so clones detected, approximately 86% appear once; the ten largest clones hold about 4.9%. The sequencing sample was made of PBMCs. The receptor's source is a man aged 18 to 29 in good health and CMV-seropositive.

The CDR3 nucleotides read TGTGCCAGCAGCCAAGATATACAGGGGAATGAAAAACTGTTTTTT. This translates into CASSQDIQGNEKLFF. The J gene is TRBJ1-4, the V gene TRBV4-2, with TRBD1 matching over 7 bases. V shed 0 bases and J 5 bases; nucleotides not matched to a gene: 3. CDR1 and CDR2 (germline): LGHNA, YNFKEQ. The CDR3 contains 15 residues.